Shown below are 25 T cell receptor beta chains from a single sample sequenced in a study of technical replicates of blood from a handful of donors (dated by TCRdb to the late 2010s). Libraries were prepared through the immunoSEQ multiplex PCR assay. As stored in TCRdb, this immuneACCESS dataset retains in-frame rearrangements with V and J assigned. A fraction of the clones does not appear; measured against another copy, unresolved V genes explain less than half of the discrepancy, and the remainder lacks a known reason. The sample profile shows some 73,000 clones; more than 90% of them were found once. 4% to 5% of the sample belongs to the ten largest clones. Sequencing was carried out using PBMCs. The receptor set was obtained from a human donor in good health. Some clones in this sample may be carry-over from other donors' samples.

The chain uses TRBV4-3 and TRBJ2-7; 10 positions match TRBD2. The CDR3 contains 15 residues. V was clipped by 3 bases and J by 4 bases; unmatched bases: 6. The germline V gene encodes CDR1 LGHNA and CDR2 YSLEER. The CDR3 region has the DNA TGCGCCAGCAGCCAGGGGACTAGCGCGTTGTACGAGCAGTACTTC. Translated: CASSQGTSALYEQYF.

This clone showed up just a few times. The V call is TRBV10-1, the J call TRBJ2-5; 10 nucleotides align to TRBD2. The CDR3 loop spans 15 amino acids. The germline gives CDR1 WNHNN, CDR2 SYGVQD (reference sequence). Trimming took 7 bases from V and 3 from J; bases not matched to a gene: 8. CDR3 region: CASTLRTSGKETQYF. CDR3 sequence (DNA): TGCGCCAGCACTCTCAGGACTAGCGGAAAAGAGACCCAGTACTTC.

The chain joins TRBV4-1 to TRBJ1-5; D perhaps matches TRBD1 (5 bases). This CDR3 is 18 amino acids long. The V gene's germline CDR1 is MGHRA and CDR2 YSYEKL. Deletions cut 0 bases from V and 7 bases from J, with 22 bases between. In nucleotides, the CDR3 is TGCGCCAGCAGCCAAGATTCCCCTATCCCTGGGGCAGGACAGCCCCAGCATTTT. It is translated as CASSQDSPIPGAGQPQHF.

The CDR3 DNA reads TGCGCCAGCAGTGAATGGGACTCGGGCACCAATGAGCAGTTCTTC. Translated: CASSEWDSGTNEQFF. The chain is built from TRBV10-2 and TRBJ2-1, with D possibly TRBD2 on 6 matching bases. The CDR3 extends over 15 amino acids. Per the germline V gene, CDR1 is WSHSY and CDR2 is SAAADI. The ends were cut back, 3 bases at V and 6 bases at J, with 15 bases in the middle.

DNA of the CDR3: TGTGCCAGCAGCGGAGAGATAGGAGATAGCTCCTATAATTCACCCCTCCACTTT. This codes for CASSGEIGDSSYNSPLHF. The V and J genes are TRBV7-9 and TRBJ1-6; D remains unclear. This CDR3 comprises 18 residues. V was trimmed by 5 bases and J by 0 bases, leaving 17 bases between them. CDR1 and CDR2 (germline): SEHNR, FQNEAQ (reference sequence).

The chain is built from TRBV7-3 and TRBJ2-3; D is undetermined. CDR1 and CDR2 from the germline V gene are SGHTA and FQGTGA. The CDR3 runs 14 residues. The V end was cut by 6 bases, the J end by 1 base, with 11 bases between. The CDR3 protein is CASRRGSGTDTQYF. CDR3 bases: TGTGCCAGCAGACGCGGCAGCGGCACAGATACGCAGTATTTT.

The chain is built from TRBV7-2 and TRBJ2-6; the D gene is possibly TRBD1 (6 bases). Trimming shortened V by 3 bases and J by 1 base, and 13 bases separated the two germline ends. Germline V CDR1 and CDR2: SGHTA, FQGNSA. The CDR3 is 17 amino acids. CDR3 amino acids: CASSFRGSMSGANVLTF. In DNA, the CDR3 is TGTGCCAGCAGCTTCAGGGGCAGCATGTCTGGGGCCAACGTCCTGACTTTC.

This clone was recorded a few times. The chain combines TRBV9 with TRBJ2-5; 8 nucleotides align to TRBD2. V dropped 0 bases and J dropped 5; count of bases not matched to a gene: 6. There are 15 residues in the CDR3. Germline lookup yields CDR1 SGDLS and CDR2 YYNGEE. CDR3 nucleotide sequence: TGTGCCAGCAGCGTAGCGGGGGGGCTGGTGGAGACCCAGTACTTC. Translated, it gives CASSVAGGLVETQYF.

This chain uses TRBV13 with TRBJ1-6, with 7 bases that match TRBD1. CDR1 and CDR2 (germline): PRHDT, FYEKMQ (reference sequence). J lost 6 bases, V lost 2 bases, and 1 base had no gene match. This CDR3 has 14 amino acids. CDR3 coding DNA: TGTGCCAGCAGCTTAAACAGGGGTAATTCACCCCTCCACTTT. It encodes CASSLNRGNSPLHF.

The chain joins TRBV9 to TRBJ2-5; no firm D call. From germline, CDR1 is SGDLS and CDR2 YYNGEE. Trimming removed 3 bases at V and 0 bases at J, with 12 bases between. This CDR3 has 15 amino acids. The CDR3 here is CASSGGLAHQETQYF. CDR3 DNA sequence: TGTGCCAGCAGCGGAGGTTTGGCTCACCAAGAGACCCAGTACTTC.

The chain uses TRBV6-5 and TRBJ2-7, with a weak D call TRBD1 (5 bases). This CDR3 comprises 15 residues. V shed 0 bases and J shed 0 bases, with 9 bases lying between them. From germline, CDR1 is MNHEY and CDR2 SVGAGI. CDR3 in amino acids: CASSYSRTHSYEQYF. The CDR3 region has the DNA TGTGCCAGCAGTTACTCTAGGACACACTCCTACGAGCAGTACTTC.

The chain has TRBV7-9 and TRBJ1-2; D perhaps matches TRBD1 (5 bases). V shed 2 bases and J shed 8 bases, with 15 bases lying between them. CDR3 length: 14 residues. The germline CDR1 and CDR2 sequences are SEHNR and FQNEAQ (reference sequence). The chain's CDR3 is CASSLFQGPMGYTF. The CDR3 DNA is TGTGCCAGCAGCTTATTTCAGGGTCCTATGGGCTACACCTTC. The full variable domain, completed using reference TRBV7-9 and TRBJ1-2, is DTGVSQNPRHKITKRGQNVTFRCDPISEHNRLYWYRQTLGQGPEFLTYFQNEAQLEKSRLLSDRFSAERPKGSFSTLEIQRTEQGDSAMYLCASSLFQGPMGYTFGSGTRLTVV.

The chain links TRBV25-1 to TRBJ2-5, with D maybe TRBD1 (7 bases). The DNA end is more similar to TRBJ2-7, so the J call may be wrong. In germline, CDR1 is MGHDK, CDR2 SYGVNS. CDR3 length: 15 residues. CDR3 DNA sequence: TGTGCCAGCAGTGAAAGGGGCAGGGGGGTGGACGAGCAGTACTTC. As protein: CASSERGRGVDEQYF.

CDR3 protein: CATGNRSSYNSPLHF. The CDR3 nucleotides read TGTGCCACCGGCAACAGGAGCTCCTATAATTCACCCCTCCACTTT. The rearrangement links TRBV15 to TRBJ1-6, with a weak D call TRBD1 (5 bases). CDR3 length: 15 residues. Germline values: CDR1 LNHNV, CDR2 YYDKDF (reference sequence). V was pared by 8 bases and J by 0 bases, with 11 bases between.

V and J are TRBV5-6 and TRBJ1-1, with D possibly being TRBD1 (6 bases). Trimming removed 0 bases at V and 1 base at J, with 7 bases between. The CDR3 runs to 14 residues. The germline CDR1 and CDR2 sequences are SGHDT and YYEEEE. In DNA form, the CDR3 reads TGTGCCAGCAGCTTGGCGGACAGGAACACTGAAGCTTTCTTT. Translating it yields CASSLADRNTEAFF.

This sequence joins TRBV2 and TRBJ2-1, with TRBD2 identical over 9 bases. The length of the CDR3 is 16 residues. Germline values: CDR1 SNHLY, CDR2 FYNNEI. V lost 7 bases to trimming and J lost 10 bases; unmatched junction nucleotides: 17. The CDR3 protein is CASIHGGPSGKGEQFF. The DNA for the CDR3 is TGTGCCAGCATTCACGGTGGACCTAGCGGGAAGGGAGAGCAGTTCTTC.

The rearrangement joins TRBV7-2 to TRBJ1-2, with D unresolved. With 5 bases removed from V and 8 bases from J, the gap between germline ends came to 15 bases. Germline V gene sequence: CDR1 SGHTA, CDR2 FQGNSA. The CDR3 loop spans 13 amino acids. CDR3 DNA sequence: TGTGCCAGCAGCCCCTCAACAGTTGGGGGCTACACCTTC. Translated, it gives CASSPSTVGGYTF.

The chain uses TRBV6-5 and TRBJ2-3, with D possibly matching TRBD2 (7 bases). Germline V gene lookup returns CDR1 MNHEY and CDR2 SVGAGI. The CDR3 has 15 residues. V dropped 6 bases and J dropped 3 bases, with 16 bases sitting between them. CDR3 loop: CASRRGAFPTDTQYF. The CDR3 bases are TGTGCCAGCAGACGGGGGGCTTTTCCGACAGATACGCAGTATTTT.

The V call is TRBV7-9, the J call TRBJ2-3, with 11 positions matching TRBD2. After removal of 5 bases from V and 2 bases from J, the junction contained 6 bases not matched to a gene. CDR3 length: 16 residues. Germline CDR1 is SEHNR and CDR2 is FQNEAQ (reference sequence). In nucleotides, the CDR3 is TGTGCCAGCAGCCTACAGACTAGCGGGAACACAGATACGCAGTATTTT. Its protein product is CASSLQTSGNTDTQYF.

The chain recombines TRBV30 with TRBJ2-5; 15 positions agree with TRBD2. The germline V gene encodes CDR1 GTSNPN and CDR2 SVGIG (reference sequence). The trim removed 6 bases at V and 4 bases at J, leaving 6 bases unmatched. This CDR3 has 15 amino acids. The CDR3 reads CACNAGLAGGETQYF. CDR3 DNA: TGTGCCTGCAACGCGGGACTAGCGGGAGGAGAGACCCAGTACTTC.

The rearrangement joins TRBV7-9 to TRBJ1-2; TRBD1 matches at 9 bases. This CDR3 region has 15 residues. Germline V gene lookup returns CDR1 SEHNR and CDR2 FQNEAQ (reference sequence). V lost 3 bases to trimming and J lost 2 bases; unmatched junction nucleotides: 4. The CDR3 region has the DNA TGTGCCAGCAGCTTCAATACAGGGGGCAACTATGGCTACACCTTC. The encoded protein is CASSFNTGGNYGYTF.

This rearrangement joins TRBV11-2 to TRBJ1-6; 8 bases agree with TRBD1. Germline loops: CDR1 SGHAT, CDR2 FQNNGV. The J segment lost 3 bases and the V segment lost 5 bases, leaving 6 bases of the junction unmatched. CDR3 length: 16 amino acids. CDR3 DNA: TGTGCCAGCAGCCCGGACAGGGCGGGCTATAATTCACCCCTCCACTTT. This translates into CASSPDRAGYNSPLHF. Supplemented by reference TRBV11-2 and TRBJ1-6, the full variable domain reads EAGVAQSPRYKIIEKRQSVAFWCNPISGHATLYWYQQILGQGPKLLIQFQNNGVVDDSQLPKDRFSAERLKGVDSTLKIQPAKLEDSAVYLCASSPDRAGYNSPLHFGNGTRLTVT.

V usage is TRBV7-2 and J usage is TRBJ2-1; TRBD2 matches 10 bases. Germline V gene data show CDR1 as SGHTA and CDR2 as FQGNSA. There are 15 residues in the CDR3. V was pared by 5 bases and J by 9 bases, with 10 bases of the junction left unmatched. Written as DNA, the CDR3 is TGTGCCAGCAGCGCTAGTATACTAGCGGGGCTTGAGCAGTTCTTC. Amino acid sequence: CASSASILAGLEQFF. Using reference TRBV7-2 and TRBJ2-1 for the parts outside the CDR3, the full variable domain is GAGVSQSPSNKVTEKGKDVELRCDPISGHTALYWYRQSLGQGLEFLIYFQGNSAPDKSGLPSDRFSAERTGGSVSTLTIQRTQQEDSAVYLCASSASILAGLEQFFGPGTRLTVL.

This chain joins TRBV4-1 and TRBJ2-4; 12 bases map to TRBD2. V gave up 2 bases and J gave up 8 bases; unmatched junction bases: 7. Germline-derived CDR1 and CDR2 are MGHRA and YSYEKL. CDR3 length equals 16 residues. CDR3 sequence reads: CASSQILAGGPDIQYF. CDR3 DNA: TGCGCCAGCAGCCAAATCCTAGCGGGAGGGCCAGACATTCAGTACTTC.

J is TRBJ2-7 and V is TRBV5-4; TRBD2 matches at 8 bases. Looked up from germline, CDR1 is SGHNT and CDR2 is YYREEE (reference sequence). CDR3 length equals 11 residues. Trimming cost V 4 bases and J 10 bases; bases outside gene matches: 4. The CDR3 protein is CASSAGGGQYF. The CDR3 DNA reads TGTGCCAGCAGCGCGGGAGGAGGCCAGTACTTC.